The clone carrying this T cell receptor (beta chain) was detected only once. These data come from a study of blood T cell repertoires in COVID-19. Study information: The United States, Italy and Spain provided the acute and convalescent COVID-19 samples.

CDR3 size: 24 residues. The V segment lost 0 bases and the J segment 0 bases; nucleotides outside the gene matches: 25. Germline assignment: CDR1 SGDLS and CDR2 YYNGEE. Participants' reported clinical history set cohort assignment. Sequencing used immunoSEQ multiplex PCR; TCRdb keeps in-frame clones, though not all of them. The sample lists a few hundred thousand clones, about 90% occurring once. V usage is TRBV9 and J usage is TRBJ2-1; TRBD2 matches at 9 bases. This clonotype originated in a woman aged 25 to 39 who had been exposed to COVID-19. The sequencing input was PBMCs or T cells enriched from blood (not recorded which). The CDR3: CASSVAFVGGLRLADWSSYNEQFF. CDR3 sequence (DNA): TGTGCCAGCAGCGTAGCTTTTGTCGGGGGGTTGCGACTAGCGGATTGGAGCTCCTACAATGAGCAGTTCTTC.